A selection of T cell receptor beta chains follows, all from one sample in a study of shared clonotypes between healthy human individuals. Libraries were prepared by immunoSEQ multiplex PCR; TCRdb keeps only in-frame clonotypes and omits some of them. The data hold about 1 million clones, with approximately 70% observed a single time. Sequencing was done on a sample of memory CD4+ T cells sorted from blood. These receptor sequences come from a man younger than 30 in good health. The CDR3 runs from the conserved cysteine through the conserved F or W.

length	V	CDR3
15	TRBV10-3	CAISEGGAAQETQYF
15	TRBV6-5	CASSQGQGRTDTQYF
14	TRBV9	CASSTGVLPYEQYF
15	TRBV2	CASRGTSGSSDTQYF
14	TRBV7-9	CASSLAPESYEQYF
16	TRBV6-1	CASSEPGATRPYEQYF
13	TRBV6-6	CASSYSGGVEAFF
14	TRBV5-1	CASRPIAGTDTQYF
14	TRBV4-1	CASSQNRVNEKLFF
15	TRBV18	CASSPNRGQNTEAFF
14	TRBV7-2	CASSLDGGRDEQFF
14	TRBV9	CASSVGNSGYEQYF
17	TRBV4-1	CASSRSGTAGGNEKLFF
14	TRBV5-1	CASSPREGQETQYF
13	TRBV6-1	CASSGQRSYEQYF
15	TRBV5-4	CASKPGHQISYEQYF
14	TRBV6-1	CASSGHTMNTEAFF
15	TRBV4-2	CASSPPGQSGNTIYF
13	TRBV5-1	CASSLADTGELFF
13	TRBV7-2	CASSLGRISGYTF
17	TRBV27	CASSLSLVAGGAGGYTF
15	TRBV7-6	CASSLKPGGNTEAFF